This TCR beta chain is from a study of cytomegalovirus exposure and HLA in healthy donors. V was cut by 1 base and J by 5 bases, with 21 bases left in between. Germline V gene sequence: CDR1 MGHRA, CDR2 YSYEKL. The CDR3 runs 17 residues. The primer mix had 60 Vbeta and 13 Jbeta primers. Libraries were prepared by immunoSEQ multiplex PCR; TCRdb keeps only in-frame clonotypes and omits some of them. This table holds about 160,000 clones, 70% to 80% found once. In regard to this clone: What it binds is not known.

Study outcomes and limitations: Later analysis suggested links between common viral pathogens and several top significant clusters. Association with HLA alleles at 0.05 false discovery rate was found for roughly 17,000 TCR beta sequences in a later analysis.

V gene TRBV4-1 combines with J gene TRBJ2-7; TRBD2 is a possible D gene (5 bases). The TCR was taken from a man aged 35 to 55 in good health and CMV-seronegative. Sequencing was performed on PBMCs. In nucleotides, the CDR3 is TGCGCCAGCAGCCAAGGCCGCTTACTAGAGTTTTCCCACGAGCAGTACTTC. This codes for CASSQGRLLEFSHEQYF.